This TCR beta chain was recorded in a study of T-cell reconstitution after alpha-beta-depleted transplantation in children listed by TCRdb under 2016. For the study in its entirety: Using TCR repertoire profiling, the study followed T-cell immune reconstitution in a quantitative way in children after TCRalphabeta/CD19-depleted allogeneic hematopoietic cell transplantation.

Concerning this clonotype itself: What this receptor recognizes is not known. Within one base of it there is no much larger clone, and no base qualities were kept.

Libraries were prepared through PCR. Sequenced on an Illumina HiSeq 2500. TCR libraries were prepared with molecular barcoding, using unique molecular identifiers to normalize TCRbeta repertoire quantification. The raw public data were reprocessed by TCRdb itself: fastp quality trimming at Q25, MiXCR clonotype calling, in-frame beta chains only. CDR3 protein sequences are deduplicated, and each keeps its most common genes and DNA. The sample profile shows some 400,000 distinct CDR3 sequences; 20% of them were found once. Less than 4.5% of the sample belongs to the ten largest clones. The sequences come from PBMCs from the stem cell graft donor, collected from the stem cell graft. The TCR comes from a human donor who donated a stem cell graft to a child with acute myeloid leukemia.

The DNA reads TGCAGTGCTCTTTGGAGGAATGAAGCTTTCTTT. Its protein product is CSALWRNEAFF. The rearranged segments are TRBV20-1 and TRBJ1-1; the D gene cannot be resolved reliably. Trimming removed 5 bases from V and 7 bases from J, leaving 11 bases between the germline ends. Its CDR3 holds 11 amino acids, cysteine through phenylalanine. CDR3 DNA only is kept here, 33 bases in frame from base 1. CDR1 and CDR2, looked up from the germline V gene (reference sequence), are DFQATT and SNEGSKA.